The clone carrying this TCR beta chain qualifies as medium-sized (0.01 to 0.1%). Its cognate antigen is unknown. CDR1 is MNHEY and CDR2 is SMNVEV in the germline V gene (reference sequence). V was clipped by 6 bases and J by 7 bases; unmatched bases: 5. The CDR3 totals 14 residues. The data are from a study of neoadjuvant anti-PD-1 for oral cavity cancer. In the study overall: Patients without progression got a fourth dose around day 43.

Findings of the study overall: Post-nivolumab, blood T cell clonality was significantly elevated in non-responders.

Produced via immunoSEQ multiplex PCR; TCRdb's table is partial and in-frame only. The sample lists tens of thousands of clones; 70% to 85% were seen once. These newly diagnosed stage II-IVA oral cavity squamous cell carcinoma patients had no prior systemic or radiation treatment. These oral cavity squamous cell carcinomas were HPV-negative and locally advanced. This TCR was sampled from a person between 35 and 79 years old with oral cavity squamous cell carcinoma. The sample consisted of PBMCs, taken before nivolumab (anti-PD-1) treatment. This rearrangement joins TRBV27 to TRBJ1-5; 11 bases fit TRBD1. DNA of the CDR3: TGTGCCAGCAGCACGGGGACAGGGGGGCAGCCCCAGCATTTT. Its translation: CASSTGTGGQPQHF.